A single sample is the source of the 14 T cell receptor beta chains below, sequenced in a study of blood T cells in healthy people across ages. PCR was performed a second time for roughly 7 to 12 cycles using a sample-barcoded 5' primer and a J-beta primer mix. TCRdb recomputed calls from the 5' RACE reads with MiXCR, one row per CDR3 protein. The table has 750,000 to 950,000 distinct CDR3 sequences, about 53% seen once. The sample taken for sequencing was blood. Receptors originate from an elderly man in good health.

There are a few counts of this clonotype. The CDR3 DNA sequence: TGTGCCACCAGCAGCACACTAGCGAACAATGAGCAGTTCTTC. This sequence encodes CATSSTLANNEQFF. The chain couples TRBV15 to TRBJ2-1, with 7 bases matching TRBD2. Per the germline V gene, CDR1 is LNHNV and CDR2 is YYDKDF (reference sequence). This CDR3 spans 14 amino acids. Unmatched junction bases numbered 4, after V lost 3 bases and J lost 5 bases.

In its sample, this clonotype was seen a few times. The CDR3 is CASSPAGGGYNEQFF. Here the CDR3 DNA reads TGTGCCAGCAGCCCCGCCGGCGGGGGGTACAATGAGCAGTTCTTC. The J gene is TRBJ2-1, the V gene TRBV7-3; 8 bases are a match to TRBD2. The germline V gene has CDR1 SGHTA and CDR2 FQGTGA. Trimming took 5 bases from V and 4 from J; bases not matched to a gene: 7. The CDR3 consists of 15 residues.

This clonotype came up a few times. The genes are TRBV5-5 and TRBJ2-7, with D unresolved. CDR1 and CDR2 (germline): SGHKS, YYEKEE (reference sequence). The V and J ends lost 1 base and 1 base respectively, with 15 bases between them. The CDR3 sequence is 16 residues long. This CDR3 reads CASSLLGFSPSYEQYF. In DNA form, the CDR3 reads TGTGCCAGCAGCTTGCTTGGGTTCTCTCCATCCTACGAGCAGTACTTC.

The chain employs TRBV6-1 and TRBJ2-1; D is ambiguous. Germline loops: CDR1 MNHNS, CDR2 SASEGT. V lost 0 bases, J lost 2 bases, and 11 bases lay in between. The CDR3 sequence is 16 residues long. Written as DNA, the CDR3 is TGTGCCAGCAGTGAAGCTGGGGTCCCCACCTACAATGAGCAGTTCTTC. Amino acid sequence: CASSEAGVPTYNEQFF.

The CDR3 loop is CASSPHLGGLSYNEQFF. The CDR3 nucleotides are TGTGCCAGCAGCCCGCACCTAGGAGGTCTTTCCTACAATGAGCAGTTCTTC. This chain connects TRBV7-9 to TRBJ2-1; possibly TRBD2 for D (5 bases). The germline CDR1 and CDR2 sequences are SEHNR and FQNEAQ (reference sequence). V was cut by 5 bases and J by 1 base, with 18 bases left in between. The CDR3 extends over 17 amino acids.

Turning to this clonotype: One junction end disagrees with the germline gene, perhaps due to a read error. This chain links TRBV20-1 with TRBJ1-5; D call uncertain. CDR3 size: 15 residues. Germline values: CDR1 DFQATT, CDR2 SNEGSKA (reference sequence). CDR3 sequence: CSARDGGYSNQPQHF. The CDR3 region has the DNA TGCAGTGCTAGAGATGGAGGATATAGCAATCAACCCCAGCATTTT.

The chain links TRBV20-1 to TRBJ2-5; D might be TRBD1 or TRBD2, each matching 5 bases. Trimming pared 1 base from V and 9 bases from J, leaving 15 bases between. Per germline, CDR1 DFQATT and CDR2 SNEGSKA (reference sequence). The CDR3 length is 13 residues. In nucleotides, the CDR3 is TGCAGTGCTAGAGCCGGGACGGTGTCGGCCCAGTACTTC. Protein: CSARAGTVSAQYF.

The rearrangement uses TRBV29-1 and TRBJ2-1, with 9 bases aligning to TRBD2. There are 13 residues in the CDR3. With V trimmed by 7 bases and J by 7 bases, 8 bases remained unmatched. Germline assignment: CDR1 SQVTM and CDR2 ANQGSEA. Here the CDR3 DNA reads TGCAGCGAGAGACTAGCGGTAACAAATGAGCAGTTCTTC. Its protein product is CSERLAVTNEQFF.

In this sample, this clonotype turned up a few times. V gene TRBV5-1 combines with J gene TRBJ1-2; 10 bases are shared with TRBD1. V lost 4 bases to trimming and J lost 7 bases; unmatched junction nucleotides: 10. The CDR3 runs 15 residues. Germline V gene lookup returns CDR1 SGHRS and CDR2 YFSETQ. The DNA for the CDR3 is TGCGCCAGCAGCGCCGCCGGGACAGGGGCAGTTGGCTACACCTTC. It yields the protein CASSAAGTGAVGYTF.

This sequence joins TRBV5-6 and TRBJ2-5, with 12 bases lining up with TRBD2. Per germline, CDR1 SGHDT and CDR2 YYEEEE. V shed 1 base, J shed 4 bases, and the junction held 17 bases outside the gene matches. This CDR3 is 20 amino acids long. The CDR3 spells CASSLRGLAGGHPVTETQYF. CDR3 bases: TGTGCCAGCAGCTTGCGGGGGCTAGCGGGAGGGCACCCGGTTACAGAGACCCAGTACTTC. Filled out from reference TRBV5-6 and TRBJ2-5, the complete variable domain reads DAGVTQSPTHLIKTRGQQVTLRCSPKSGHDTVSWYQQALGQGPQFIFQYYEEEERQRGNFPDRFSGHQFPNYSSELNVNALLLGDSALYLCASSLRGLAGGHPVTETQYFGPGTRLLVL.

The chain combines TRBV4-1 with TRBJ2-7, with D uncertain. V lost 3 bases and J 7 bases, leaving 7 bases between the germline ends. CDR1 and CDR2 from the germline V gene are MGHRA and YSYEKL. The CDR3 length is 11 residues. CDR3 sequence: CASSQMNEQYF. The CDR3 coding sequence is TGCGCCAGCAGCCAGATGAATGAGCAGTACTTC.

The V gene is TRBV5-1, the J gene TRBJ1-5; D unclear. This CDR3 is built from 13 residues. V shed 4 bases and J shed 4 bases, with 9 bases lying between them. Germline CDR1 and CDR2: SGHRS and YFSETQ. CDR3: CASSEDGNQPQHF. As DNA, the CDR3 is TGCGCCAGCAGCGAGGACGGTAATCAGCCCCAGCATTTT.

The V and J genes are TRBV5-1 and TRBJ1-4; 7 bases map to TRBD1. V lost 4 bases and J lost 4; bases outside the gene matches: 10. This CDR3 has 16 amino acids. Looked up from germline, CDR1 is SGHRS and CDR2 is YFSETQ. DNA for the CDR3: TGCGCCAGCAGCCCGGTGTTGACAGGGTATAATGAAAAACTGTTTTTT. Translation: CASSPVLTGYNEKLFF.

The genes are TRBV19 and TRBJ1-5; the D is unclear. This CDR3 contains 13 residues. With 5 bases removed from V and 0 bases from J, the gap between germline ends came to 5 bases. Germline CDR1 reads LNHDA; CDR2 reads SQIVND (reference sequence). The CDR3 is CASSATSNQPQHF. CDR3 sequence (DNA): TGTGCCAGTAGTGCCACTAGCAATCAGCCCCAGCATTTT.